These 7 T cell receptor beta chains originate from one sample sequenced in a study of blood T cell repertoires in COVID-19. Sequencing was performed with immunoSEQ multiplex PCR; in TCRdb, only in-frame clones are kept and a portion is missing. Among about 140,000 clones listed, approximately 84% were seen once. Sequencing was done on a sample of peripheral blood. The source of these receptors is a human donor in a cohort sampled during active COVID-19.

This sequence joins TRBV28 and TRBJ2-4; possibly TRBD2 for D (7 bases). Germline V gene lookup returns CDR1 MDHEN and CDR2 SYDVKM. V shed 7 bases and J shed 3 bases, with 16 bases lying between them. The CDR3 runs to 15 residues. CDR3: CASTGGQLVKNIQYF. CDR3 DNA: TGTGCCAGCACCGGGGGGCAACTAGTCAAAAACATTCAGTACTTC.

CDR3: CASSSGTGSVNQPQHF. DNA of the CDR3: TGTGCCAGCAGTTCTGGGACAGGTAGCGTCAATCAGCCCCAGCATTTT. This chain connects TRBV2 to TRBJ1-5; 8 bases align to TRBD1. Germline V gives CDR1 SNHLY, CDR2 FYNNEI. V was pared by 5 bases and J by 3 bases, with 9 bases of the junction left unmatched. There are 16 residues in the CDR3. The whole variable domain, remainder taken from reference TRBV2 and TRBJ1-5, is EPEVTQTPSHQVTQMGQEVILRCVPISNHLYFYWYRQILGQKVEFLVSFYNNEISEKSEIFDDQFSVERPDGSNFTLKIRSTKLEDSAMYFCASSSGTGSVNQPQHFGDGTRLSIL.

CDR3 sequence (DNA): TGTGCCAGCAGCTCGGGCACAGATACGCAGTATTTT. Its protein is CASSSGTDTQYF. The genes are TRBV3-1 (or the pseudogene TRBV3-2) and TRBJ2-3; D is undetermined. Trimming cost V 5 bases and J 1 base, with 4 bases left between them. Germline CDR1 and CDR2: LGHDT and YNNKEL (reference sequence). The CDR3 totals 12 residues.

The V gene is TRBV19, the J gene TRBJ2-3; possible D gene TRBD2, 5 bases. The CDR3 length is 13 residues. The germline V gene encodes CDR1 LNHDA and CDR2 SQIVND (reference sequence). V lost 5 bases and J lost 6, with 12 bases in between. The CDR3 nucleotides read TGTGCCAGTAGTCCGAGGGTTATGGATACGCAGTATTTT. Its translation is CASSPRVMDTQYF. Based on the CDR3 plus reference TRBV19 and TRBJ2-3, the full variable domain is DGGITQSPKYLFRKEGQNVTLSCEQNLNHDAMYWYRQDPGQGLRLIYYSQIVNDFQKGDIAEGYSVSREKKESFPLTVTSAQKNPTAFYLCASSPRVMDTQYFGPGTRLTVL.

The rearrangement links TRBV19 to TRBJ2-1, with 8 positions matching TRBD2. CDR3 size: 15 residues. After removal of 1 base from V and 6 bases from J, the junction contained 5 bases not matched to a gene. CDR1 is LNHDA, CDR2 SQIVND, per germline (reference sequence). The CDR3 spells CASSIAGGLRNEQFF. DNA for the CDR3: TGTGCCAGTAGTATAGCGGGGGGGCTTCGCAATGAGCAGTTCTTC.

The rearrangement uses TRBV19 and TRBJ2-2; possible D gene TRBD2, 5 bases. Germline lookup yields CDR1 LNHDA and CDR2 SQIVND (reference sequence). The CDR3 has 13 amino acids. V shed 5 bases and J shed 8 bases, with 12 bases lying between them. The chain's CDR3 is CASSELALGELFF. In nucleotides, the CDR3 is TGTGCCAGTAGTGAGCTAGCTTTGGGGGAGCTGTTTTTT.

The chain employs TRBV19 and TRBJ2-5, with a possible D match to TRBD1 (6 bases). The germline V gene has CDR1 LNHDA and CDR2 SQIVND (reference sequence). The CDR3 totals 15 residues. V was clipped by 1 base and J by 6 bases, with 15 bases between them. CDR3: CASSIGQVPSQTQYF. The DNA for the CDR3 is TGTGCCAGTAGTATAGGACAGGTACCCAGTCAGACCCAGTACTTC.